The clone carrying this T cell receptor beta chain was picked up a small number of times. Its antigen is not known. This record comes from a study of T cell repertoires in cytomegalovirus infection. Turning to the study itself: Recently identified HLA-C-restricted and well-studied HLA-B-restricted CMV epitopes were used. TCR beta signatures that were public indicated CMV infection and matching HLA type. General study results and limits: Summed frequency of shared TCR beta families picked out CMV carriers who also had the relevant HLA. CMV-specific TCR beta clonotypes restricted by HLA-C dominated the ex vivo response.

Using its own MiXCR run on the reads, TCRdb lists one record per CDR3 protein. This table holds hundreds of thousands of distinct CDR3 sequences, roughly 33% found once. The V and J ends lost 2 bases and 0 bases respectively, with 8 bases between them. This CDR3 has 15 residues. Germline V CDR1 and CDR2: MGHRA, YSYEKL. The TCR was taken from a human donor in good health (CMV status not recorded). Some clones in this sample may be carry-over from other donors' samples. The sample in question was cultured CD8+ T cells from PBMCs, obtained from culture after CMV antigen stimulation. The genes are TRBV4-1 and TRBJ1-3; perhaps TRBD1 as D (5 bases). CDR3 protein: CASSQPDSSGNTIYF. CDR3 in DNA: TGCGCCAGCAGCCAACCCGACAGCTCTGGAAACACCATATATTTT.